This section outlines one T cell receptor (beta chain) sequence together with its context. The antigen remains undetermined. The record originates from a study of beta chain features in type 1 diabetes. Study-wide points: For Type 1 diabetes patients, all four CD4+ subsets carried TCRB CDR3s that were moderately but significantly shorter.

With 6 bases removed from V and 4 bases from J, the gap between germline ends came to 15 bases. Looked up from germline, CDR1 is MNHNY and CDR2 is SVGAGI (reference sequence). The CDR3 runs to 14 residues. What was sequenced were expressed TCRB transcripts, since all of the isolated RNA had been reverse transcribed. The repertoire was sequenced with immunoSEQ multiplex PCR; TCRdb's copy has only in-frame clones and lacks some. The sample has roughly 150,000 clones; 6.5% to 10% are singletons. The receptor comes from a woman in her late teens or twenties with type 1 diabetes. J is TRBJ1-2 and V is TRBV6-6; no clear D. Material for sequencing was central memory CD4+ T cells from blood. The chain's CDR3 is CASRPDMGSYGYTF. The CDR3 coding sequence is TGTGCCAGCAGGCCCGACATGGGGAGCTATGGCTACACCTTC.